This T cell receptor (beta chain) was sequenced during a study of T-cell memory formation after mild COVID-19 (dated by TCRdb to about 2021). As for the study more broadly: TCR sequence clusters from the two donors were found to be largely donor specific. In two donors, T-cell clones that expanded and contracted after mild COVID-19 were followed by sequencing TCRalpha and TCRbeta repertoires longitudinally. The cohort was made up of two young adult volunteers, one female and one male, who were previously healthy.

Remarks on this clonotype: This receptor's antigen is unknown. No base quality values were provided; no much bigger clone lies one nucleotide off.

Ficoll-Paque density gradient centrifugation was the method used to isolate PBMCs. TCRdb records Illumina NovaSeq 6000 as the sequencer. TCRalpha and TCRbeta cDNA libraries were built by 5'RACE with constant-segment primers, adding sample barcodes and unique molecular identifiers. RNA was extracted from every sample with Trizol reagent. Amplification of the libraries took two PCR steps, and the second step added a second sample barcode plus Illumina TruSeq adapters. Sequencing of libraries was performed on an Illumina NovaSeq with 2 x 150 bp paired-end reads. As for the original processing: The reads were demultiplexed and collapsed into UMI-guided consensus sequences using migec v1.2.7. Using mixcr v2.1.11, the UMI consensuses were aligned to TRA and TRB V and J templates and assembled into clonotypes. A clonotype was counted as expanded or contracted only when both edgeR and NoisET called the clonotype significant, with the noise models trained on biological replicates. For edgeR calls, the cutoffs were a false discovery rate-adjusted p below 0.01 and a log2 fold-change threshold of 1. As an exploratory analysis of dynamics, max-normalized trajectories of the 1000 most abundant clonotypes were examined with PCA combined with hierarchical clustering. Each responding clone was given a CD4 or CD8 phenotype based on the CD4+ and CD8+ repertoires, which had been sequenced separately. TCRdb ran its own pipeline on the public reads, namely fastp trimming at Q25 and MiXCR clone calling, and kept in-frame beta chains. For every CDR3 protein sequence, its rows merge into one entry that carries the most common genes and DNA. TCRdb, not the authors, supplied the V and J calls. Present in this sample are 85,000 to 130,000 distinct CDR3 sequences, 11% of which were seen just once. The leading ten clones occupy about 40% of the sample.

CDR3 length: 14 amino acids, cysteine to phenylalanine. The only DNA kept is the CDR3, 42 bases in frame from the first base. At the junction V is shortened by 8 bases and J by 1 base, with 14 bases in between. The paper's findings and limits, for the study overall: SARS-CoV-2 specificity of the second-wave clones peaking on day 37 was not confirmed. Only two mild cases were covered in the study, and larger cohorts including severe cases with pre-infection samples were considered necessary. Clones contracting from day 15 to 85 had balanced CD4/CD8 phenotypes, while a second wave expanding from day 15 to 37 was biased towards CD4+. Contracting CD4+ clones appeared mostly in the CM and EM memory subsets, whereas CD8+ clones were enriched in EMRA. Some responding clones were found in pre-infection memory, which suggests that pre-existing cross-reactive memory T cells took part in the SARS-CoV-2 response.

The chain links TRBV12-3 or TRBV12-4 with TRBJ1-1, with the D segment identity uncertain. This receptor was obtained from a man aged 18 to 35 who had mild COVID-19 (a few samples of this study predate the infection). The sample titles of this study are shuffled in the database, so cell type and time point are left out; the donor was told from shared clones. Input material: PBMCs or a T cell subset sorted from them (not recorded which). CDR3 region: CASGSAGANTEAFF. The base sequence is TGTGCCAGCGGGTCAGCCGGTGCGAACACTGAAGCTTTCTTT.